One and the same sample provided the 2 T cell receptor beta chains below, sequenced in a study of human T cells and chemical hapten exposure. A single record per CDR3 protein comes from TCRdb applying MiXCR to the RACE reads. Of some 250,000 distinct CDR3 sequences in the sample, almost 8% are singletons; the top ten hold 0.9% to 1.5%. Stated time point: pre-sensitization, week 0. The sample's treatment: therapeutic diphenylcyclopropenone sensitization with weekly scalp DPC. Sequencing used whole blood, obtained in connection with sensitization to the hapten diphenylcyclopropenone (DPC). The origin of the receptors is a man younger than 35 with alopecia areata. Some clones in this sample may be carry-over from other donors' samples.

This clonotype was seen a few times. The chain recombines TRBV6-2 or TRBV6-3 with TRBJ2-5; TRBD2 matches at 10 bases. There are 15 residues in the CDR3. Germline lookup yields CDR1 MNHEY and CDR2 SVGEGT. Trimming took 5 bases from V and 5 from J; bases not matched to a gene: 8. CDR3 residues: CASSPAGGPYETQYF. The DNA of the CDR3 is TGTGCCAGCAGTCCAGCGGGGGGGCCCTATGAGACCCAGTACTTC.

This rearrangement joins TRBV4-3 to TRBJ2-2; D possibly corresponds to TRBD2 (5 bases). In germline, CDR1 is LGHNA, CDR2 YSLEER. The CDR3 is made up of 13 amino acids. The germline V and J ends were trimmed by 6 bases and 4 bases, with 9 bases remaining between them. The CDR3 is CASRRLSTGELFF. The CDR3 DNA reads TGCGCCAGCAGGCGACTAAGCACCGGGGAGCTGTTTTTT.